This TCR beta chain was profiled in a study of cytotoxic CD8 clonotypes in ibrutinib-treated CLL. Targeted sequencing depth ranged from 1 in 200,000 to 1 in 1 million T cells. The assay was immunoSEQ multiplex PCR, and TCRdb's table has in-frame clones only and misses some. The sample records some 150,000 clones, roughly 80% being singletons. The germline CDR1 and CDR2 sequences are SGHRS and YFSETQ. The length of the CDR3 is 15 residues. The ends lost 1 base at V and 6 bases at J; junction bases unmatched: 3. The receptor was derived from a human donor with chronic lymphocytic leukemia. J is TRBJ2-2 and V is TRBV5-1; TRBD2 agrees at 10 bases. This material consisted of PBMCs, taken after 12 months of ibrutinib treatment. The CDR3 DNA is TGCGCCAGCAGCTTGTCTCTAGCGGGGGCCGGGGAGCTGTTTTTT. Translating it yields CASSLSLAGAGELFF.